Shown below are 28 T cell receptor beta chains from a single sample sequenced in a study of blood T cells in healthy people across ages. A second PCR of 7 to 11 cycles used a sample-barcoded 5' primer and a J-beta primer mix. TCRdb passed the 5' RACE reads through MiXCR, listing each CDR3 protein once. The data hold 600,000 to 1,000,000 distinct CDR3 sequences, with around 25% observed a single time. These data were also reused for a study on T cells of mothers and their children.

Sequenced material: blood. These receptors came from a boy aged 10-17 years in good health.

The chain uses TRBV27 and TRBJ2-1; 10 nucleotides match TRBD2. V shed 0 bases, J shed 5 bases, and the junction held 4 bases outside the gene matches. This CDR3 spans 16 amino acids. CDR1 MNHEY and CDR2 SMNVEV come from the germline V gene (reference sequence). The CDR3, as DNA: TGTGCCAGCAGTTTATCCGGACTAGCGGCCCACAATGAGCAGTTCTTC. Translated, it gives CASSLSGLAAHNEQFF.

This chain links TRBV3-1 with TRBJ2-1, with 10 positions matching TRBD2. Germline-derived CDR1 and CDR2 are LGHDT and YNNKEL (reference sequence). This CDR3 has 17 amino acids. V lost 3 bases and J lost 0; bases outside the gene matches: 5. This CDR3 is CASSHLAGDDSYNEQFF. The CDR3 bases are TGTGCCAGCAGCCATCTAGCGGGGGACGACTCCTACAATGAGCAGTTCTTC.

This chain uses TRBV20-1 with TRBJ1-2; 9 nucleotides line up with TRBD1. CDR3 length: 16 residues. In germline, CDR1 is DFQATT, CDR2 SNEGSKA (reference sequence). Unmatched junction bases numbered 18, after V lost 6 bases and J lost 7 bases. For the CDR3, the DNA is TGCAGTGCAAGAACAGGGGGCGGGTATAGGCTAGGTGGCTACACCTTC. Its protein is CSARTGGGYRLGGYTF.

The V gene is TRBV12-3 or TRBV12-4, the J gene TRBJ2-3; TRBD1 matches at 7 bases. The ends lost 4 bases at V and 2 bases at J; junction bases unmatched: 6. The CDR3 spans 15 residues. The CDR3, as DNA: TGTGCCAGCAGTTCTGCTGGGACAGCCACAGATACGCAGTATTTT. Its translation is CASSSAGTATDTQYF.

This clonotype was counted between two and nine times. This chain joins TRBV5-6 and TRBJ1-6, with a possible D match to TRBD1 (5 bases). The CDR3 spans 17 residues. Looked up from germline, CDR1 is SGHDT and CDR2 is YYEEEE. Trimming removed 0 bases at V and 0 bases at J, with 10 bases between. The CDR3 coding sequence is TGTGCCAGCAGCTTGGACCCCCAGGGCTCCTATAATTCACCCCTCCACTTT. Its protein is CASSLDPQGSYNSPLHF.

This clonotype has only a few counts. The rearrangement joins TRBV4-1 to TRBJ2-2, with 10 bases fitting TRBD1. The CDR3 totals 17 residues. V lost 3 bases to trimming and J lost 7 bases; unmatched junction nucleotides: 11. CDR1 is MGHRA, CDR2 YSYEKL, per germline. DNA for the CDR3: TGCGCCAGCAGCCACCACTACCGGGACAGGGGTATCGGGGAGCTGTTTTTT. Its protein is CASSHHYRDRGIGELFF.

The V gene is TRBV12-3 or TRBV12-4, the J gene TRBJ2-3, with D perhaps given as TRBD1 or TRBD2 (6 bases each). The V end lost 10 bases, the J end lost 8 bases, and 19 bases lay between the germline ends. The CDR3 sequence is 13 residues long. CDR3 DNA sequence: TGTGCCACTCGCGGGGCAGGGGACGCTACGCAGTATTTT. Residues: CATRGAGDATQYF.

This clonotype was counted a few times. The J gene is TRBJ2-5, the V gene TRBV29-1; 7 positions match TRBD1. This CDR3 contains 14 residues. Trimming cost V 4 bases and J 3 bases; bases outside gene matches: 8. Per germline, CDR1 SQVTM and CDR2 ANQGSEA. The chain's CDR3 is CSVALHDREETQYF. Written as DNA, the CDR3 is TGCAGCGTTGCCCTACACGACAGGGAAGAGACCCAGTACTTC. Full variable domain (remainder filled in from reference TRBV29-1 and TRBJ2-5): SAVISQKPSRDICQRGTSLTIQCQVDSQVTMMFWYRQQPGQSLTLIATANQGSEATYESGFVIDKFPISRPNLTFSTLTVSNMSPEDSSIYLCSVALHDREETQYFGPGTRLLVL.

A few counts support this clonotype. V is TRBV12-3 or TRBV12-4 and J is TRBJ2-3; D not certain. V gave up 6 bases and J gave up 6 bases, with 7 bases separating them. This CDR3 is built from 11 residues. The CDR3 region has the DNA TGTGCCAGCAGCGGGCTGGATACGCAGTATTTT. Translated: CASSGLDTQYF.

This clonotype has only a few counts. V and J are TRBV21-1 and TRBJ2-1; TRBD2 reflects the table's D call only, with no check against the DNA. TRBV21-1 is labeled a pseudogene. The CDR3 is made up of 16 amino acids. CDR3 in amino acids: CASSTRTSGRGGEQFF. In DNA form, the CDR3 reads TGTGCCAGCAGCACCCGGACTAGCGGGAGAGGTGGTGAGCAGTTCTTC.

The CDR3 coding sequence is TGTGCCAGCAGCCAAGGACTAGCGGGAGGGCCCGACGAGCAGTACTTC. Protein: CASSQGLAGGPDEQYF. This chain uses TRBV4-2 with TRBJ2-7; 14 nucleotides align to TRBD2. The CDR3 sequence is 16 residues long. Germline CDR1 is LGHNA and CDR2 is YNFKEQ. V shed 1 base and J 5 bases; nucleotides not matched to a gene: 4.

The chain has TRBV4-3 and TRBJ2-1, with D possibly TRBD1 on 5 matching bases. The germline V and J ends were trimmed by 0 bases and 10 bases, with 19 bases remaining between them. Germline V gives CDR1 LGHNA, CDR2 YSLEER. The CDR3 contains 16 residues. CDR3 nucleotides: TGCGCCAGCAGCCAAGAAAGGCAAGGGGCCCTGGGGGAGCAGTTCTTC. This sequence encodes CASSQERQGALGEQFF.

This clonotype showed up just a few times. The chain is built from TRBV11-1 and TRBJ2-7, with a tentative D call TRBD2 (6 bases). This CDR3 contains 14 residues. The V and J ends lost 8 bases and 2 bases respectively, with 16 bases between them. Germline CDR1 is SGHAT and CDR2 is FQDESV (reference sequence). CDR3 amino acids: CASAWEEGPYEQYF. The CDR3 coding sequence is TGTGCCAGCGCATGGGAGGAGGGTCCCTACGAGCAGTACTTC.

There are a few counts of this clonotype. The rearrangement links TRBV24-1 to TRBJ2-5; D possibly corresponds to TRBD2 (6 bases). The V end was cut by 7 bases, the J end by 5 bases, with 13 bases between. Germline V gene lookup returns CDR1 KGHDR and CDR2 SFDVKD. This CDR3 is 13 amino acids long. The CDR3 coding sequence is TGTGCCACCAGGGGGACTGCCGAGGAGACCCAGTACTTC. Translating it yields CATRGTAEETQYF.

CDR3 region: CSVLIAGDGDTQYF. CDR3 sequence (DNA): TGCAGCGTCCTTATAGCGGGAGACGGAGATACGCAGTATTTT. The chain is built from TRBV29-1 and TRBJ2-3; 9 bases align to TRBD2. Trimming took 6 bases from V and 5 from J; bases not matched to a gene: 9. Germline V lookup: CDR1 SQVTM, CDR2 ANQGSEA. CDR3 length: 14 amino acids.

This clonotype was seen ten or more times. CDR3 region: CSARYRRDRGTEAFF. The CDR3 DNA is TGCAGTGCTAGGTACCGCAGGGACAGAGGCACTGAAGCTTTCTTT. The V call is TRBV20-1, the J call TRBJ1-1; 7 bases are a match to TRBD1. CDR3 length: 15 residues. Trimming at V came to 3 bases and at J to 4 bases, leaving 11 bases not matched to a gene. CDR1 and CDR2 (germline): DFQATT, SNEGSKA (reference sequence).

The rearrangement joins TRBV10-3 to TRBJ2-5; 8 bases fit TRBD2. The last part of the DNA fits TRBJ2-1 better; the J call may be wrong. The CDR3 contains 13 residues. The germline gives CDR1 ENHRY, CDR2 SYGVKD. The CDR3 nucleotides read TGTGCCATCAATAGCGGGACAAACTATGAGCAGTTCTTC. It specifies CAINSGTNYEQFF.

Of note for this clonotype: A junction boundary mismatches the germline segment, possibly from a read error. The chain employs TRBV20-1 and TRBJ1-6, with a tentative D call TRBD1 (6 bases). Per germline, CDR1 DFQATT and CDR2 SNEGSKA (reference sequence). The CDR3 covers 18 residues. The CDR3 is CSALGATGGRTYNSPLHF. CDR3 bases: TGTAGTGCCCTGGGGGCCACCGGGGGCCGGACTTATAATTCACCCCTCCACTTT.

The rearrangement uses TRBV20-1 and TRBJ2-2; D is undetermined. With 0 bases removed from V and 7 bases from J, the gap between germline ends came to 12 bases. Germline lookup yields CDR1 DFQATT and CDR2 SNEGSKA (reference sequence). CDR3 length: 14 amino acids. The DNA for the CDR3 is TGCAGTGCTAGAGATGTTAGTGTGGTCGGGGAGCTGTTTTTT. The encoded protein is CSARDVSVVGELFF.

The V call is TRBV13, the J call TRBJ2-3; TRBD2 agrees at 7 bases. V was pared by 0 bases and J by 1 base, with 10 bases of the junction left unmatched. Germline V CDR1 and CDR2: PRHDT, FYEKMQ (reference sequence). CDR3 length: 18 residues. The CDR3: CASSLGAPSGKGTDTQYF. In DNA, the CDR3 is TGTGCCAGCAGCTTAGGGGCCCCCAGCGGGAAAGGCACAGATACGCAGTATTTT.

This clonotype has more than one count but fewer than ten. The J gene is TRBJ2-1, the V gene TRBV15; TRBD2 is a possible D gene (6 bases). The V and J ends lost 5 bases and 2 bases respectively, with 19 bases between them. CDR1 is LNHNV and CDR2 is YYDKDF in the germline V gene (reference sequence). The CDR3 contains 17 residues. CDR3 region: CATSWSLSGGPYNEQFF. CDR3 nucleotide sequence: TGTGCCACCAGCTGGTCACTATCCGGGGGACCCTACAATGAGCAGTTCTTC. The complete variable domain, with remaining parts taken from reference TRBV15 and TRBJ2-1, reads DAMVIQNPRYQVTQFGKPVTLSCSQTLNHNVMYWYQQKSSQAPKLLFHYYDKDFNNEADTPDNFQSRRPNTSFCFLDIRSPGLGDTAMYLCATSWSLSGGPYNEQFFGPGTRLTVL.

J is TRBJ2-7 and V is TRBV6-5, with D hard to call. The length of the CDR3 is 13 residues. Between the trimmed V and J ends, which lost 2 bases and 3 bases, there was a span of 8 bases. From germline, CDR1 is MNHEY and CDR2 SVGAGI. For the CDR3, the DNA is TGTGCCAGCAGTTACGGGCCAGACTACGAGCAGTACTTC. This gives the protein CASSYGPDYEQYF.

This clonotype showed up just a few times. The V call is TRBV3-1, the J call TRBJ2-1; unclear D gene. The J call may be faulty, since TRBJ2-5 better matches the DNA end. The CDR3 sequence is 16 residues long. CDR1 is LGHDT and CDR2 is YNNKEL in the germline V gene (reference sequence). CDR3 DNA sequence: TGTGCCAGCAGCCAAGATCTTAGTTTGAGACAAGAGACCCAGTACTTC. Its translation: CASSQDLSLRQETQYF.

The CDR3 protein is CSGGTSGSSGELFF. CDR3 nucleotides: TGCAGTGGGGGGACTAGCGGGAGTTCCGGGGAGCTGTTTTTT. V usage is TRBV20-1 and J usage is TRBJ2-2, with 14 bases lining up with TRBD2. V shed 7 bases, J shed 6 bases, and the junction held 4 bases outside the gene matches. This CDR3 is 14 amino acids long. Germline V gene sequence: CDR1 DFQATT, CDR2 SNEGSKA (reference sequence).

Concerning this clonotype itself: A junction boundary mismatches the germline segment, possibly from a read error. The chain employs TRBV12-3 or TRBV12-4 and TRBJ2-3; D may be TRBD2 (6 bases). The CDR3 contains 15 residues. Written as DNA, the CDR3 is TGTGCCAGCAGTTTGGCTAGCGATCGCACAGATGCGCAGTATTTT. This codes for CASSLASDRTDAQYF.

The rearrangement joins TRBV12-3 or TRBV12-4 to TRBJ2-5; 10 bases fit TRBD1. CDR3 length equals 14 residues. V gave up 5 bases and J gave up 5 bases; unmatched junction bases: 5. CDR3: CASSKGQGYETQYF. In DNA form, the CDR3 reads TGTGCCAGCAGTAAGGGACAGGGGTACGAGACCCAGTACTTC.

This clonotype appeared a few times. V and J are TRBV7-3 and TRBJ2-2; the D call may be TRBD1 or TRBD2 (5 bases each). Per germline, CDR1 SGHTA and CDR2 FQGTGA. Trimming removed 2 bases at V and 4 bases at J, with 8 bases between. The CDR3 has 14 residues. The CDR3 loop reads CASSLAGTTGELFF. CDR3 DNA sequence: TGTGCCAGCAGCTTAGCAGGGACCACCGGGGAGCTGTTTTTT.

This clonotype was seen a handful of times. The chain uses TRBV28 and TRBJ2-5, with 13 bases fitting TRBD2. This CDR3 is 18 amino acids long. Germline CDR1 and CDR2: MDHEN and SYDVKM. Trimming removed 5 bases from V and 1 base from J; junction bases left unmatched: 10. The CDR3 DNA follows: TGTGCCAGCAGTCCCGGGACTAGCGGGGCGGGATTCCAAGAGACCCAGTACTTC. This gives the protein CASSPGTSGAGFQETQYF.